A single sample is the source of the 25 T cell receptor beta chains below, sequenced in a study of early T cells in non-severe SARS-CoV-2 infection. Via MiXCR, TCRdb re-called the 5' RACE reads, giving one row per CDR3 protein. This sample carries roughly 97,000 distinct CDR3 sequences, 11% of them seen once, and the ten largest clones take 4.7%. The specimen comprised whole blood, sampled at baseline. These receptor sequences come from an adult who was a healthcare worker with PCR-confirmed SARS-CoV-2 infection or an uninfected control (not recorded which).

The sample holds a few counts of this clonotype. The rearrangement links TRBV27 to TRBJ2-1, with a tentative D call TRBD2 (6 bases). The CDR3 runs to 14 residues. V gave up 6 bases and J gave up 8 bases, with 17 bases separating them. CDR1 MNHEY and CDR2 SMNVEV come from the germline V gene (reference sequence). As DNA, the CDR3 is TGTGCCAGCAGCCCGCGAGGAGCGGGTCATGAGCAGTTCTTC. This gives the protein CASSPRGAGHEQFF.

This clonotype showed up many times. The V gene is TRBV5-1, the J gene TRBJ1-1; unclear D gene. This CDR3 region has 13 residues. Trimming removed 4 bases from V and 1 base from J, with 8 bases in between. Germline V lookup: CDR1 SGHRS, CDR2 YFSETQ. The CDR3 loop is CASSRGWNTEAFF. DNA for the CDR3: TGCGCCAGCAGCCGTGGGTGGAACACTGAAGCTTTCTTT.

This clonotype has more than one count but fewer than ten. The V call is TRBV6-1, the J call TRBJ1-6; weak D call: TRBD1 (5 bases). CDR3 size: 15 residues. The V gene's germline CDR1 is MNHNS and CDR2 SASEGT. Deletions cut 1 base from V and 7 bases from J, with 11 bases between. The CDR3 sequence is CASSEVEGRNSPLHF. The CDR3 DNA reads as TGTGCCAGCAGTGAAGTCGAGGGGAGGAATTCACCCCTCCACTTT.

This chain links TRBV12-3 or TRBV12-4 with TRBJ2-7; maybe TRBD1 (5 bases). The CDR3 spans 13 residues. V dropped 6 bases and J dropped 1 base, with 10 bases sitting between them. CDR3: CASRPDTSYEQYF. For the CDR3, the DNA is TGTGCCAGCAGGCCGGACACGTCCTACGAGCAGTACTTC.

This clonotype was seen more than once but under ten times. This chain connects TRBV5-1 to TRBJ2-7, with D unclear. Trimming removed 6 bases from V and 2 bases from J, with 12 bases in between. The length of the CDR3 is 13 residues. The germline V gene has CDR1 SGHRS and CDR2 YFSETQ. The CDR3 bases are TGCGCCAGCAACAACGACGGTACCTACGAGCAGTACTTC. Its translation is CASNNDGTYEQYF.

This clonotype was observed a few times. The J gene is TRBJ2-7, the V gene TRBV7-2; no firm D call. V gave up 1 base and J gave up 0 bases, with 13 bases separating them. Looked up from germline, CDR1 is SGHTA and CDR2 is FQGNSA. The CDR3 is 16 residues long. CDR3 DNA sequence: TGTGCCAGCAGCTTAGAGGGCGGCTGGAGCTCCTACGAGCAGTACTTC. Encoded protein: CASSLEGGWSSYEQYF.

The V call is TRBV9, the J call TRBJ2-4; D call uncertain. In germline, CDR1 is SGDLS, CDR2 YYNGEE. Trimming removed 4 bases from V and 0 bases from J, with 11 bases in between. CDR3 length: 15 residues. CDR3 sequence reads: CASSPDSLAKNIQYF. As DNA, the CDR3 is TGTGCCAGCAGCCCCGATTCGCTAGCCAAAAACATTCAGTACTTC.

This clonotype was seen repeatedly, ten times or more. The rearrangement joins TRBV12-3 or TRBV12-4 to TRBJ1-2; no clear D. There are 12 residues in the CDR3. V was clipped by 7 bases and J by 2 bases, with 8 bases between them. The CDR3 DNA follows: TGTGCCAGCACCCTCGGGAACTATGGCTACACCTTC. It yields the protein CASTLGNYGYTF.

The rearrangement links TRBV7-9 to TRBJ2-3, with D unclear. Looked up from germline, CDR1 is SEHNR and CDR2 is FQNEAQ (reference sequence). The CDR3 has 13 amino acids. Trimming removed 4 bases from V and 8 bases from J, with 13 bases in between. This chain's CDR3 is CASSSASTSTQYF. The CDR3 DNA follows: TGTGCCAGCAGCTCCGCTTCGACATCTACGCAGTATTTT.

CDR3 amino acids: CASSPPGYGDTEAFF. The DNA for the CDR3 is TGTGCCAGCAGCCCCCCAGGATACGGGGACACTGAAGCTTTCTTT. The genes are TRBV3-1 and TRBJ1-1; D is unclear. Germline CDR1 and CDR2: LGHDT and YNNKEL (reference sequence). Trimming cost V 4 bases and J 3 bases, with 15 bases left between them. The CDR3 spans 15 residues. Full variable domain (missing parts from reference TRBV3-1 and TRBJ1-1): DTAVSQTPKYLVTQMGNDKSIKCEQNLGHDTMYWYKQDSKKFLKIMFSYNNKELIINETVPNRFSPKSPDKAHLNLHINSLELGDSAVYFCASSPPGYGDTEAFFGQGTRLTVV.

The rearrangement uses TRBV2 and TRBJ2-2; maybe TRBD1 (6 bases). The V end lost 4 bases, the J end lost 5 bases, and 20 bases lay between the germline ends. The germline V gene encodes CDR1 SNHLY and CDR2 FYNNEI. This CDR3 region has 17 residues. The DNA of the CDR3 is TGTGCCAGCAGTGGCAGTACGAACAGGGATGTGACCGGGGAGCTGTTTTTT. Protein sequence: CASSGSTNRDVTGELFF.

The chain is built from TRBV29-1 and TRBJ1-1; D gene uncertain. The CDR3 is made up of 14 amino acids. The germline CDR1 and CDR2 sequences are SQVTM and ANQGSEA. Between the trimmed V and J ends, which lost 3 bases and 0 bases, there was a span of 11 bases. The CDR3 sequence is CSVDKAGLNTEAFF. DNA for the CDR3: TGCAGCGTTGATAAGGCAGGCCTGAACACTGAAGCTTTCTTT.

This clonotype was recorded many times. The chain is built from TRBV7-2 and TRBJ2-3; D unclear. CDR1 SGHTA and CDR2 FQGNSA come from the germline V gene. This CDR3 spans 13 amino acids. V lost 5 bases to trimming and J lost 5 bases, with 11 bases between them. CDR3 residues: CASSLGFKDTQYF. For the CDR3, the DNA is TGTGCCAGCAGCCTAGGTTTCAAAGATACGCAGTATTTT.

This chain joins TRBV5-8 and TRBJ2-3; TRBD2 matches 15 bases. Looked up from germline, CDR1 is SGHTS and CDR2 is YDEGEE. After removal of 3 bases from V and 5 bases from J, the junction contained 7 bases not matched to a gene. The CDR3 consists of 17 residues. The CDR3 is CASSSRTSGGAGDTQYF. For the CDR3, the DNA is TGTGCCAGCAGCTCAAGGACTAGCGGGGGGGCCGGAGATACGCAGTATTTT.

This clonotype was counted a few times. The chain combines TRBV6-6 with TRBJ2-7, with 9 bases fitting TRBD1. CDR1 is MNHNY and CDR2 is SVGAGI in the germline V gene (reference sequence). The J segment lost 3 bases and the V segment lost 4 bases, leaving 10 bases of the junction unmatched. The CDR3 is 16 amino acids. CDR3 bases: TGTGCCAGCAGTTCACGACCCGGGACAGGGTACTACGAGCAGTACTTC. This sequence encodes CASSSRPGTGYYEQYF.

This clonotype was detected ten times or more. The V gene is TRBV6-2 or TRBV6-3, the J gene TRBJ2-4; D ambiguous. Germline loops: CDR1 MNHEY, CDR2 SVGEGT. The CDR3 covers 14 residues. The V end lost 2 bases, the J end lost 3 bases, and 8 bases lay between the germline ends. CDR3 region: CASSYATFKNIQYF. The CDR3 DNA follows: TGTGCCAGCAGTTACGCGACTTTCAAAAACATTCAGTACTTC.

This clonotype was seen many times. V is TRBV20-1 and J is TRBJ2-1; 8 positions agree with TRBD2. Trimming at V came to 0 bases and at J to 9 bases, leaving 7 bases not matched to a gene. The CDR3 has 14 residues. Per germline, CDR1 DFQATT and CDR2 SNEGSKA (reference sequence). In DNA form, the CDR3 reads TGCAGTGCTAGAGATTCGGGAGGGTTGGGTGAGCAGTTCTTC. Protein sequence: CSARDSGGLGEQFF.

This clonotype was counted only a few times. The chain recombines TRBV10-3 with TRBJ2-3; 7 positions agree with TRBD1. V trimming: 7 bases; J trimming: 5 bases; junction bases outside the gene matches: 9. The germline V gene encodes CDR1 ENHRY and CDR2 SYGVKD. The length of the CDR3 is 14 residues. The CDR3 here is CAIKPGGRIDTQYF. The CDR3 bases are TGTGCCATCAAACCAGGGGGACGGATAGATACGCAGTATTTT.

This clonotype has at least ten counts. V gene TRBV7-6 combines with J gene TRBJ1-4, with 9 bases lining up with TRBD1. In germline, CDR1 is SGHVS, CDR2 FNYEAQ. The CDR3 is made up of 15 amino acids. V shed 5 bases, J shed 5 bases, and the junction held 6 bases outside the gene matches. In DNA form, the CDR3 reads TGTGCCAGCAGCCCGCGGGACAGGGAAAATGAAAAACTGTTTTTT. It specifies CASSPRDRENEKLFF.

The rearrangement uses TRBV20-1 and TRBJ2-3; D is perhaps TRBD2 (5 bases). Trimming stripped 3 bases from V and 1 base from J, with 11 bases between. The CDR3 is made up of 14 amino acids. Germline V gives CDR1 DFQATT, CDR2 SNEGSKA (reference sequence). This CDR3 is CSASHLAGTDTQYF. In DNA form, the CDR3 reads TGCAGTGCTAGCCATCTAGCTGGCACAGATACGCAGTATTTT.

This clonotype turned up a few times. The chain employs TRBV20-1 and TRBJ1-4; 9 positions agree with TRBD1. The CDR3 loop spans 14 amino acids. With 6 bases clipped from V and 5 bases from J, the junction kept 7 bases outside the gene matches. Per germline, CDR1 DFQATT and CDR2 SNEGSKA (reference sequence). This chain's CDR3 is CSATTGTGNEKLFF. CDR3 bases: TGCAGTGCAACGACCGGGACAGGGAATGAAAAACTGTTTTTT.

This clonotype was observed many times. The chain couples TRBV7-9 to TRBJ1-2; D gene ambiguous. Trimming left V 5 bases short and J 8 bases short, with 15 bases between. Germline values: CDR1 SEHNR, CDR2 FQNEAQ (reference sequence). This CDR3 is built from 13 residues. The CDR3 here is CASSRSLAEGYTF. CDR3 sequence (DNA): TGTGCCAGCAGCCGCAGTCTGGCAGAAGGCTACACCTTC.

The CDR3 sequence: CSAPGPGEYEQYF. CDR3 nucleotides: TGCAGTGCACCGGGCCCAGGGGAGTACGAGCAGTACTTC. V gene TRBV20-1 combines with J gene TRBJ2-7, with a weak D call TRBD1 (6 bases). The CDR3 is made up of 13 amino acids. CDR1 DFQATT and CDR2 SNEGSKA come from the germline V gene (reference sequence). Trimming pared 6 bases from V and 4 bases from J, leaving 16 bases between.

The genes are TRBV7-7 and TRBJ2-1; tentative D call: TRBD2 (5 bases). The CDR3 spans 12 residues. Trimming removed 5 bases from V and 8 bases from J, with 10 bases in between. Germline CDR1 reads SSHAT; CDR2 reads FNYEAQ (reference sequence). For the CDR3, the DNA is TGTGCCAGCAGCCCAGAGGGCTATGAGCAGTTCTTC. Translated, it gives CASSPEGYEQFF.

The chain is built from TRBV7-2 and TRBJ2-1, with 9 bases fitting TRBD2. This CDR3 contains 14 residues. With V trimmed by 3 bases and J by 8 bases, 5 bases remained unmatched. The germline CDR1 and CDR2 sequences are SGHTA and FQGNSA. CDR3 region: CASSLGGRAYEQFF. The CDR3 DNA reads as TGTGCCAGCAGCTTGGGCGGGAGGGCTTATGAGCAGTTCTTC.